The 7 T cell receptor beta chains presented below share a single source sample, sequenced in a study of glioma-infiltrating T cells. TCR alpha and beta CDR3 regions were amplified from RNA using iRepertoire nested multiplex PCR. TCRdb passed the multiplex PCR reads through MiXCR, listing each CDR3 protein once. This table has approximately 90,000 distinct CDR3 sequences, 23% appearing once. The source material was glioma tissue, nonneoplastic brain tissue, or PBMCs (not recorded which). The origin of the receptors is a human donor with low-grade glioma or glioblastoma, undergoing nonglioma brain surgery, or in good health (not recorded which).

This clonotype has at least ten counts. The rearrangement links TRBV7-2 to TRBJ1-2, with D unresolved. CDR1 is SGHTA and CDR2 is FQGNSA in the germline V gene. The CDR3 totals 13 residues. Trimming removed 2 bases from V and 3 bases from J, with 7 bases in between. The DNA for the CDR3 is TGTGCCAGCAGCTTAAGGGAGGACTATGGCTACACCTTC. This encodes CASSLREDYGYTF.

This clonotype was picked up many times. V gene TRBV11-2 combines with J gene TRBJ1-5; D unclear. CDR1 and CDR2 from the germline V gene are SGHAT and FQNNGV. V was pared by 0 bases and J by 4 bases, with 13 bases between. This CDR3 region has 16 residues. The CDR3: CASSLDASLLNQPQHF. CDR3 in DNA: TGTGCCAGCAGCTTAGACGCCAGCTTACTTAATCAGCCCCAGCATTTT.

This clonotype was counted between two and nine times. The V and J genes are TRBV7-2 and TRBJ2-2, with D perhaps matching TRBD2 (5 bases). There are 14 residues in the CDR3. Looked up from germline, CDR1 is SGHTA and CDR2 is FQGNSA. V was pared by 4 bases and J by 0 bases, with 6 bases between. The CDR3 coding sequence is TGTGCCAGCAGCTCGCGGGCGAACACCGGGGAGCTGTTTTTT. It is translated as CASSSRANTGELFF. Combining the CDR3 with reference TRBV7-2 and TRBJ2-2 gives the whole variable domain GAGVSQSPSNKVTEKGKDVELRCDPISGHTALYWYRQSLGQGLEFLIYFQGNSAPDKSGLPSDRFSAERTGGSVSTLTIQRTQQEDSAVYLCASSSRANTGELFFGEGSRLTVL.

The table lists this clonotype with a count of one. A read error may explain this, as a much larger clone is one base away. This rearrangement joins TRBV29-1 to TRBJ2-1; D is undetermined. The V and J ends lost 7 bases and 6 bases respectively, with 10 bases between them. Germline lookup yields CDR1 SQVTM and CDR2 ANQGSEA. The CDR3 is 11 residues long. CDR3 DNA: TGCAGCGCGACGGCAGGCAATGAGCAGTTCTTC. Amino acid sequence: CSATAGNEQFF.

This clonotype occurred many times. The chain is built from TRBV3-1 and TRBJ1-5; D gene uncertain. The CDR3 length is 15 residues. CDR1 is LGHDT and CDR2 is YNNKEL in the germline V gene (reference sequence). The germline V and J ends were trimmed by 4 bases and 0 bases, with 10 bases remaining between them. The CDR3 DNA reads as TGTGCCAGCAGCCCATCGGTTAGTAGCAATCAGCCCCAGCATTTT. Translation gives CASSPSVSSNQPQHF. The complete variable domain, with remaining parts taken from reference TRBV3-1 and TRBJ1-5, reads DTAVSQTPKYLVTQMGNDKSIKCEQNLGHDTMYWYKQDSKKFLKIMFSYNNKELIINETVPNRFSPKSPDKAHLNLHINSLELGDSAVYFCASSPSVSSNQPQHFGDGTRLSIL.

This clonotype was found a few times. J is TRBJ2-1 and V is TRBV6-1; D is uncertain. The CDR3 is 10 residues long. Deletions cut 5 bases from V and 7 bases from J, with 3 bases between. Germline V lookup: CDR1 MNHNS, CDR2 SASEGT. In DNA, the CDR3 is TGTGCCAGCAGTTCTAATGAGCAGTTCTTC. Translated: CASSSNEQFF.

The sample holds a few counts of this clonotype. CDR3 nucleotide sequence: TGTGCCAGCGGACAGATAGCTAACTATGGCTACACCTTC. Amino acid sequence: CASGQIANYGYTF. This chain links TRBV19 with TRBJ1-2, with a weak D call TRBD1 (6 bases). Germline loops: CDR1 LNHDA, CDR2 SQIVND (reference sequence). V lost 9 bases, J lost 0 bases, and 11 bases lay in between. The length of the CDR3 is 13 residues.